This record looks at one TCR beta chain sequence and its context. The target antigen is unknown. The protocol was immunoSEQ multiplex PCR, while the TCRdb copy is restricted to in-frame clones and leaves out a portion. The table lists some 22,000 clones, less than 85% of them singletons. The ends lost 5 bases at V and 4 bases at J; junction bases unmatched: 8. The CDR3 has 15 amino acids. CDR1 and CDR2 from the germline V gene are SGHTA and FQGNSA. This entry comes from a study of T cell responses to AZD1222 COVID-19 vaccine. Findings and caveats of the study: With two AZD1222 doses given, Spike-specific TCR breadth and depth both rose. Across the whole spike, CD4 TCRs peaked at regions 160-218 and 743-854. Epitopes outside B.1.351 and B.1.1.7 mutated regions reportedly drew nearly half of spike TCRs. Sampled repertoires all dated from after the peak T cell response.

This material consisted of peripheral blood, taken on day 0 of AZD1222 vaccination. The gene calls are TRBV7-2 and TRBJ1-3, with 7 bases that match TRBD1. This TCR came from an adult in good health. The CDR3 DNA sequence: TGTGCCAGCAGCCTGTTACAGGGGCTAGGAAACACCATATATTTT. It is translated as CASSLLQGLGNTIYF.